This T cell receptor beta chain was sequenced during a study of siplizumab effects on memory and regulatory T cells. Study-wide points: Alloreactive sequences traceable to unstimulated CD4+ memory cells declined significantly under siplizumab.

This clone was detected only once. Its antigen is currently unknown. TCRdb's copy holds only in-frame clones and misses some; the assay was immunoSEQ multiplex PCR. This table holds under 8,500 clones, under 80% found once. CDR3 size: 12 residues. Trimming pared 0 bases from V and 9 bases from J, leaving 6 bases between. The V gene's germline CDR1 is SGHTA and CDR2 FQGNSA. The chain employs TRBV7-2 and TRBJ1-3; D is uncertain. Sequenced sample: effector memory CD8+ T cells sorted from blood. The subset was: unstimulated CD8+ effector memory T cells. The TCR was taken from a human donor in good health. The CDR3 nucleotides are TGTGCCAGCAGCTTAGCGTCCGGCACCATATATTTT. It specifies CASSLASGTIYF.